These 3 T cell receptor beta chains came from one sample sequenced in a study of metastatic and nonmetastatic thyroid tumors. TCRdb reanalyzed the PCR reads with MiXCR. This table holds 10,000 or so clones, less than 35% found once. Among the patients, none had received any treatment before thyroid surgery. The material sequenced was tumor tissue. Source of these receptors: a female donor with papillary thyroid cancer or a benign thyroid nodule (not recorded which). Some clones in this sample may be carry-over from other donors' samples.

The chain links TRBV30 to TRBJ1-5; 7 bases match TRBD1. With 6 bases clipped from V and 1 base from J, the junction kept 3 bases outside the gene matches. The CDR3 is 13 amino acids. Germline V gene data show CDR1 as GTSNPN and CDR2 as SVGIG (reference sequence). CDR3 region: CACTGESNQPQHF. The CDR3 DNA sequence: TGTGCCTGTACAGGGGAGAGCAATCAGCCCCAGCATTTT. Using reference TRBV30 and TRBJ1-5 for the parts outside the CDR3, the full variable domain is SQTIHQWPATLVQPVGSPLSLECTVEGTSNPNLYWYRQAAGRGLQLLFYSVGIGQISSEVPQNLSASRPQDRQFILSSKKLLLSDSGFYLCACTGESNQPQHFGDGTRLSIL.

A note on this clone: The germline gene is not matched at one end of the junction; a read error may be the cause. The rearrangement uses TRBV20-1 and TRBJ2-1, with 7 bases aligning to TRBD2. Looked up from germline, CDR1 is DFQATT and CDR2 is SNEGSKA (reference sequence). The CDR3 sequence is 15 residues long. For the CDR3, the DNA is TGCAGTGCTGGAGAAGCGGGGACGACCTACAATGAGCAGTTCTTC. Protein: CSAGEAGTTYNEQFF.

This clone has at least ten counts. A much larger clone sits a single nucleotide away, making a read error possible. CDR3 loop: CAISLDPAVAETLYEQYF. In nucleotides, the CDR3 is TGTGCCATCAGCTTGGACCCGGCGGTAGCGGAGACGCTCTACGAGCAGTACTTC. The chain employs TRBV11-2 and TRBJ2-7; a possible D gene is TRBD2 (6 bases). The germline V gene encodes CDR1 SGHAT and CDR2 FQNNGV. This CDR3 spans 18 amino acids.